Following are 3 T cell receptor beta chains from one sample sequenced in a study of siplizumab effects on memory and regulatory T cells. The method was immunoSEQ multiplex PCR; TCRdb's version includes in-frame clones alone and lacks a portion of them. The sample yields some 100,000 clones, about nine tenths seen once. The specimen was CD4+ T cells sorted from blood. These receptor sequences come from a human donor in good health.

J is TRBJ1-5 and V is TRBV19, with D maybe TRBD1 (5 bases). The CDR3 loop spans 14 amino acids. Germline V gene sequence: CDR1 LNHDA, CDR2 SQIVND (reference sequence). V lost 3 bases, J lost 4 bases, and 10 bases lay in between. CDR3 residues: CASSMGVENQPQHF. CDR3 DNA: TGTGCCAGTAGTATGGGGGTAGAGAATCAGCCCCAGCATTTT.

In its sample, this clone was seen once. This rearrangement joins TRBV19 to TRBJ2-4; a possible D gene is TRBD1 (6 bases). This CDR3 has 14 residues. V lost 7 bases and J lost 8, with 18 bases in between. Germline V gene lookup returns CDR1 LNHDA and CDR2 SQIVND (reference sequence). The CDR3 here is CASTVIGGSDIQYF. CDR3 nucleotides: TGTGCCAGTACCGTTATAGGGGGTAGTGACATTCAGTACTTC.

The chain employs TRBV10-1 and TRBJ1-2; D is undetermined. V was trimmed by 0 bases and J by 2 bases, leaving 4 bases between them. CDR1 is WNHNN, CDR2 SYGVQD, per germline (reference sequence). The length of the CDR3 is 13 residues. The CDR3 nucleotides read TGCGCCAGCAGTGAGTCCGGCAACTATGGCTACACCTTC. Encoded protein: CASSESGNYGYTF.